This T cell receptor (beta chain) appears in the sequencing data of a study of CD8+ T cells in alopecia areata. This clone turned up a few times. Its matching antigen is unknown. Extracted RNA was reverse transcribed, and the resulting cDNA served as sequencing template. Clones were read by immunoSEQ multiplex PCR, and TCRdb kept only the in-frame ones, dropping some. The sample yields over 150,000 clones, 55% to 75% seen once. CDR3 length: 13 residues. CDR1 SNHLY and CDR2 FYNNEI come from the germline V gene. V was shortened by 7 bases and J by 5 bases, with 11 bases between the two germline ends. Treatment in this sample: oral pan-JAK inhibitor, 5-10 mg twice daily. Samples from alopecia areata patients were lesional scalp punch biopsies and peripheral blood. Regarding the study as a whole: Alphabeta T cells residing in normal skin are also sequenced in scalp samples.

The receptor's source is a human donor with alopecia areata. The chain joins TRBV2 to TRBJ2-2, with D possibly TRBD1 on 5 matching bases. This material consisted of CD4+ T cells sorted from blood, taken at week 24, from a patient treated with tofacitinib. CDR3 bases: TGTGCCAGCAAGGCAGGGTGGACCGGGGAGCTGTTTTTT. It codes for CASKAGWTGELFF.